This TCR beta chain was sequenced for a study of cytomegalovirus exposure and HLA in healthy donors (dated by TCRdb to the late 2010s). For the study in its entirety: An earlier analysis of roughly 630 of the donors reported 250 to 350 Gb of sequence data and 100 million to 140 million unique TCR beta sequences from 150 million to 200 million T cells. Of the 300 to 500 genotyped donors, over 80% were placed in the genetic ancestry cluster associated with self-reported Caucasian donors. HLA typing covered class I and class II loci at four-digit resolution. Five DR-DQ haplotypes were handled as single units for association and clustering because linkage in the cohort was strong. To decide whether each TCR beta V gene segment behaved as functional or pseudogenic, an earlier analysis of over 500 of the donors relied on high-throughput TCR beta sequencing. Every discovery cohort repertoire had been produced on one sequencing platform. To predict cytomegalovirus infection status, the study brought together high-throughput TCR immunosequencing, statistical association of individual TCRs with disease status, and machine learning. On average, approximately 250,000 unique TCR beta nucleotide sequences were sequenced per donor among some 420 genotyped donors of the cohort, with roughly 20% of those sequences being non-productive. In the later analysis, no new phenotypic data were used to find candidate immune exposures; instead, reliance was placed on TCR beta sequences and their occurrence across donors. The T cell repertoires of 666 subjects were profiled by immunosequencing and related to cytomegalovirus serostatus. Typing coverage varied by locus: about 620-640 donors for A, B, C, DRB1 and DQB1; approximately 520 for DQA1; approximately 610 for DPA1; roughly 470 for DPB1. Roughly 320 gigabases of sequencing data and around 85 million unique TCR sequences made up an early release that covered 500 to 650 HLA-typed donors. Genome-wide SNP genotypes for about 60% of the roughly 700 donors were used in a later genetic analysis, which treated that subset as a discovery cohort. The aim of the study was to test whether cataloging public T cell receptors could identify signatures of past pathogen exposure. In a later analysis, previously published TCR beta repertoires from roughly 710 donors were re-analyzed and high-resolution HLA genotyping was added so that TCR occurrence patterns could be studied. Along with the approximately 600-subject first cohort, a separate validation cohort of more than 90 different subjects was used. Donor age, sex, ethnicity and CMV serostatus were compiled alongside the repertoire data. Beyond this particular receptor, the publication reports: Broadly in line with IMGT annotations, most TCR beta V segments showed up in productive rearrangements about 87% or about 30% of the time in an earlier analysis of roughly 590 of the donors. Most CMV-associated TCR beta chains appeared to be HLA-restricted in a later analysis, and the HLA associations seemed to be driven largely by CMV exposure. A later analysis found that HLA-associated TCR beta chains were more clonally expanded and had lower generation probabilities than equally common non-associated chains. A further reported finding was that TCR beta sequences accurately predicted the HLA-A and HLA-B alleles for most subjects in the first cohort. The authors suggested that the approach could potentially be extended to other disease states and immunological phenotypes. Only TCR beta chains were sequenced in this cohort, and the absence of alpha or paired-chain data limited detectable features. Compared with the 666-donor mean, donors in an Asian-associated ancestry cluster had fewer N-insertions in productive TCRs, according to a later genetic analysis. In a later genetic analysis, a missense DCLRE1C variant was associated with V-gene and J-gene trimming of TCR beta chains, and the association was replicated in an independent cohort. Roughly uniform sequencing depth across donors was assumed in presence/absence analyses, although this assumption may not hold. Because counts were too low, some 16 rarely observed V segments, including chromosome 9 orphons, were excluded from the earlier analysis of 587 of the donors. Linkage disequilibrium might explain the correlated functional status among segregating V segments, but an unknown experimental factor could not be excluded. Some IMGT-functional V segments, including TRBV6-2 and TRBV6-3, could not be told apart with the 87-base-pair reads, so those segments were excluded. Across donors, most TCR sequences were observed very rarely, whereas some public TCRs were present in many individuals. According to a later analysis, parvovirus B19, influenza, CMV and Epstein-Barr virus appeared linked to several top co-occurrence clusters. Strong co-occurrence of HLA alleles, especially DR and DQ, made assigning TCR associations to individual alleles difficult. Because HLA typing was missing for some donors at each locus, association tests included only the typed subset. CMV serostatus was the only immune exposure information available for the cohort. In vitro tests confirmed that three of the cytomegalovirus-associated TCR beta chains recognize cytomegalovirus antigens. In the study, roughly 160 TCR beta chains were listed as associated with cytomegalovirus. The sequencing pipeline was judged likely to have produced a cluster of highly shared sequence variants as a technical artifact. The classifier was reported to diagnose cytomegalovirus status with high specificity and sensitivity in both the original and validation cohorts. A later analysis found that TCR association rates varied across HLA loci, with DRB1 alleles showing the most associated TCRs and HLA-C alleles the fewest. A later analysis associated around 16,000 TCR beta sequences with specific HLA alleles at a false discovery rate of 0.05.

The cohort comprised around 700 healthy bone marrow donors. At the time of sampling, all cohort members were nominally healthy, though unrecorded immune exposures were likely present. The donor was CMV seronegative and was included in the group of about 400 seronegative cohort members. A peripheral blood sample was collected from each donor, and TCR beta sequencing was performed on peripheral blood mononuclear cells. Genomic DNA was extracted from the blood cell samples with the Qiagen DNeasy Blood Extraction Kit. Via the germline V gene, CDR1 is SGDLS and CDR2 YYNGEE. The CDR3 contains 15 residues, cysteine and phenylalanine counted. The sequence is cut down to CDR3 DNA, 45 bases in frame from base 1. Trimming at the junction amounts to 3 bases on V and 8 bases on J, and the germline ends lie 17 bases apart. The sample holds one count of this clone. The target of this receptor is not known. No quality values exist for individual bases; no much larger clone is one base distant.

Libraries came from the immunoSEQ multiplex PCR assay. A mixture of 60 forward primers for TCR Vbeta segments and 13 reverse primers for TCR Jbeta segments was used in the multiplex PCR. A multiplex PCR assay on genomic DNA amplified the CDR3 region of rearranged TCR beta genes. On the Illumina HiSeq System, the amplified TCR beta libraries were sequenced as 87-base-pair reads. The source study handled its data this way. In a later analysis, approximately 74 million unique TCR beta chains were counted across the 500 to 850 repertoires, and about 9.9 million of these chains were shared by at least two donors. Raw reads were error-corrected and collapsed into unique sequences by a nearest-neighbor algorithm in which closely related sequences were merged to remove PCR and sequencing errors. V, D and J gene segments were assigned by aligning CDR3 sequences to IMGT reference sequences. For a sequence to be retained, at least a six-nucleotide match to both a V gene segment and a J gene segment was required. A rearrangement was called productive if the CDR3 had no stop codons and remained in frame with V and J, and every other rearrangement was called non-productive. CDR3 was defined according to IMGT convention as the region running from the second conserved V-encoded cysteine to the conserved J-encoded phenylalanine. In an earlier analysis of around 600 of the donors, sequences lacking an unambiguous match to a single V gene segment were excluded. An earlier analysis of 587 of the donors classified V segments as functional when productive rearrangements were above 56.7% and as segregating when the standard deviation between donors was above 5%. A statistical classification framework was developed to diagnose cytomegalovirus status using the catalog of TCR beta chain sequences. A later analysis assigned V and J genes by comparing TCR nucleotide sequences with IMGT/GENE-DB human TR gene sequences. A later analysis assigned CDR3 sequences and most-parsimonious VDJ recombination scenarios with the TCRdist pipeline. In a later analysis, each TCR beta chain was defined by its CDR3 amino acid sequence together with its V-gene family, and reads lacking a unique V-gene family were excluded. In a later analysis, 500 to 650 highly shared, low-generation-probability nucleotide sequences were removed to address suspected cross-contamination and a sequencing artifact. In a later analysis, a clonal expansion index was calculated for each public chain from normalized within-repertoire ranks of inferred template counts. In a later analysis, generation probabilities were computed using a VDJ recombination model fitted to out-of-frame rearrangements, and the results were checked against IGoR. A later analysis scored TCR-TCR, TCR-HLA and TCR-CMV co-occurrence with hypergeometric tests, applying a repertoire-size bias correction to TCR pairs. False discovery rates were estimated in a later analysis by permuting HLA or CMV assignments 20 times. A later analysis grouped co-occurring TCRs with DBSCAN, adding TCRdist sequence similarity when clustering within HLA-allele-positive subsets. Repertoires with fewer than 30,000 or more than 120,000 public chains were left out of co-occurrence clustering, as were five repertoires with anomalous nucleotide sharing. As stored in TCRdb, this immuneACCESS dataset retains in-frame rearrangements with V and J assigned. A fraction of the clones does not appear; measured against another copy, unresolved V genes explain less than half of the discrepancy, and the remainder lacks a known reason. For V, J and clone size, that table is used; D and trimming come from the DNA. The sample table holds about 150,000 clones, of which over 70% were seen once. The ten largest clonotypes hold more than 1% of the sample.

The source is a boy between 2 and 10 years old in good health and CMV-seronegative. The chain is made from TRBV9 and TRBJ1-4; 6 matching bases give a weak D call of TRBD1. Specimen: PBMCs. This receptor has the CDR3 CASSESEGTLEKLFF. The nucleotide sequence reads TGTGCCAGCAGCGAAAGCGAAGGGACACTCGAAAAACTGTTTTTT.